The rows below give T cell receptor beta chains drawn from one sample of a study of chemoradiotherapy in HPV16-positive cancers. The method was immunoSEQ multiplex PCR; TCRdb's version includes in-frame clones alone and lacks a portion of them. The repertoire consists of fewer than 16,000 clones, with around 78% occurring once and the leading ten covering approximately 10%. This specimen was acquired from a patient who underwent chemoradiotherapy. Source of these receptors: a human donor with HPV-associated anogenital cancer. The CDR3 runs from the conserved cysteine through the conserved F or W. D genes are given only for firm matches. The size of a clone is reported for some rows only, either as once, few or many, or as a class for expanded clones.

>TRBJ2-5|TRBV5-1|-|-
TGCGCCAGCAGCCAGTCTGCAGCTGAAGAGACCCAGTACTTC
CASSQSAAEETQYF
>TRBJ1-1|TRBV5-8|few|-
TGTGCCAGCAGCCAGGGACCTCATAGGAAAGCTTTCTTT
CASSQGPHRKAFF
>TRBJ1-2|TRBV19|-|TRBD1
TGTGCCAGTAGAGTGGACAGGGAATTAGGTGGCTACACCTTC
CASRVDRELGGYTF
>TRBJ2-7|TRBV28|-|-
TGTGCCAGCAGCCGATTAGGACAGAGCATTCAGCAGTACTTC
CASSRLGQSIQQYF
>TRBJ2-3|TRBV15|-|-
TGTGCCACCAGCAGAGGTGACAGAGACACAGATACGCAGTATTTT
CATSRGDRDTDTQYF
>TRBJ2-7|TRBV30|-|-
TGTGCCTGGAGTGTACCCCGGAGGATGTCCTACGAGCAGTACTTC
CAWSVPRRMSYEQYF
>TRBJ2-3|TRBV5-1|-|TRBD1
TGCGCCAGCAACTTACAGGGGGCCGGAGATACGCAGTATTTT
CASNLQGAGDTQYF
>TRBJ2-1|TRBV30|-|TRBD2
TGTGCCTGCACTAGCGGGGGGGCGTATGAGCAGTTCTTC
CACTSGGAYEQFF
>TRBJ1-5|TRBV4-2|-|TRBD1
TGTGCCAGCAGCCAAGGGACAGGGAATCAGCCCCAGCATTTT
CASSQGTGNQPQHF
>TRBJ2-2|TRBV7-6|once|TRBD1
TGTGCCAGCAGCTTAGTGGGGACAGGGGGCACCGGGGAGCTGTTTTTT
CASSLVGTGGTGELFF
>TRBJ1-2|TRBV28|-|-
TGTGCCAGCAGTTTAGCCCCAGGGTACTATGGCTACACCTTC
CASSLAPGYYGYTF
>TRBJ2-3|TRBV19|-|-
TGTGCCAGTACCCGGAGGGACAGAACAGATACGCAGTATTTT
CASTRRDRTDTQYF
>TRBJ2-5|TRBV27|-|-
TGTGCCAGCAGTTTATACAGGGTATCCCAAGAGACCCAGTACTTC
CASSLYRVSQETQYF
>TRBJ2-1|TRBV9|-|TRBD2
TGTGCCAGCAGCGTAGGCACTAGCGGGGGGTACTCCTACAATGAGCAGTTCTTC
CASSVGTSGGYSYNEQFF
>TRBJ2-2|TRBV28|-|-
TGTGCCAGCAGTTTAAAGTTGGGGGCGCATCAAACCGGGGAGCTGTTTTTT
CASSLKLGAHQTGELFF
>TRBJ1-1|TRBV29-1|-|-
TGCAGCGTTTCCCCCGGCAGAGCCGAAGCTTTCTTT
CSVSPGRAEAFF
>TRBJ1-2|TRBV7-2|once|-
TGTGCCAGCAGCTTAGAGGGGGGTGGTGGCTACACCTTC
CASSLEGGGGYTF
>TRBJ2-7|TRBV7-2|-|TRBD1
TGTGCCAGCAGCTCGGGACAGGACCGCTACGAGCAGTACTTC
CASSSGQDRYEQYF
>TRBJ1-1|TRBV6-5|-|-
TGTGCCAGCAGTTCCCCGGGGATGAACACTGAAGCTTTCTTT
CASSSPGMNTEAFF
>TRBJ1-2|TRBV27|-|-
TGTGCCAGCAGTTTAGGCCCGCCAAACCACTATGGCTACACCTTC
CASSLGPPNHYGYTF
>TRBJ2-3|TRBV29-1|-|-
TGCAGCGTTGTGGACGGCCACCTGAGCACAGATACGCAGTATTTT
CSVVDGHLSTDTQYF
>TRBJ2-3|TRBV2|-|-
TGTGCCAGCAGTGAATGGCAGGTGGGAGATACGCAGTATTTT
CASSEWQVGDTQYF
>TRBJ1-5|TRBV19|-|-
TGTGCCAGTAGTCGACGGACAGCGAATCAGCCCCAGCATTTT
CASSRRTANQPQHF
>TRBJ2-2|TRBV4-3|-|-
TGCGCCAGCAGCCACAGGAGCGGGGAGCTGTTTTTT
CASSHRSGELFF
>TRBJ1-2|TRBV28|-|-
TGTGCCAGCAGTATACCGGCGGGGAGGGTTTATGGCTACACCTTC
CASSIPAGRVYGYTF
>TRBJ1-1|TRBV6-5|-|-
TGTGCCAGCAGTTACCTGGCAGTGAACACTGAAGCTTTCTTT
CASSYLAVNTEAFF
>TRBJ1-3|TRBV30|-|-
TGTGCCTGGAATGAGGGGGGCCCTCGAAACACCATATATTTT
CAWNEGGPRNTIYF
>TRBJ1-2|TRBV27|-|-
TGTGCCAGCAGTAACACGGGGCCCTATGGCTACACCTTC
CASSNTGPYGYTF
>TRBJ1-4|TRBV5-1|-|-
TGCGCCAGCAGCCTAGGGGGGGCCGGTGAAAAACTGTTTTTT
CASSLGGAGEKLFF
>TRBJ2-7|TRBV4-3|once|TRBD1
TGCGCCAGCAGCCAAGAACAGGGGATACACGAGCAGTACTTC
CASSQEQGIHEQYF
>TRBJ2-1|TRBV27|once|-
TGTGCCAGCAGTTTCGTAGACGCCCGGGATGAGCAGTTCTTC
CASSFVDARDEQFF
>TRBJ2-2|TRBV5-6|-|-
TGTGCCAGCAGCTCGACAGTCCGGTACACCGGGGAGCTGTTTTTT
CASSSTVRYTGELFF
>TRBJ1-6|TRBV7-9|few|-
TGTGCCAGCAGCTTACTTGCCCAGGGCCCTTCACCCCTCCACTTT
CASSLLAQGPSPLHF